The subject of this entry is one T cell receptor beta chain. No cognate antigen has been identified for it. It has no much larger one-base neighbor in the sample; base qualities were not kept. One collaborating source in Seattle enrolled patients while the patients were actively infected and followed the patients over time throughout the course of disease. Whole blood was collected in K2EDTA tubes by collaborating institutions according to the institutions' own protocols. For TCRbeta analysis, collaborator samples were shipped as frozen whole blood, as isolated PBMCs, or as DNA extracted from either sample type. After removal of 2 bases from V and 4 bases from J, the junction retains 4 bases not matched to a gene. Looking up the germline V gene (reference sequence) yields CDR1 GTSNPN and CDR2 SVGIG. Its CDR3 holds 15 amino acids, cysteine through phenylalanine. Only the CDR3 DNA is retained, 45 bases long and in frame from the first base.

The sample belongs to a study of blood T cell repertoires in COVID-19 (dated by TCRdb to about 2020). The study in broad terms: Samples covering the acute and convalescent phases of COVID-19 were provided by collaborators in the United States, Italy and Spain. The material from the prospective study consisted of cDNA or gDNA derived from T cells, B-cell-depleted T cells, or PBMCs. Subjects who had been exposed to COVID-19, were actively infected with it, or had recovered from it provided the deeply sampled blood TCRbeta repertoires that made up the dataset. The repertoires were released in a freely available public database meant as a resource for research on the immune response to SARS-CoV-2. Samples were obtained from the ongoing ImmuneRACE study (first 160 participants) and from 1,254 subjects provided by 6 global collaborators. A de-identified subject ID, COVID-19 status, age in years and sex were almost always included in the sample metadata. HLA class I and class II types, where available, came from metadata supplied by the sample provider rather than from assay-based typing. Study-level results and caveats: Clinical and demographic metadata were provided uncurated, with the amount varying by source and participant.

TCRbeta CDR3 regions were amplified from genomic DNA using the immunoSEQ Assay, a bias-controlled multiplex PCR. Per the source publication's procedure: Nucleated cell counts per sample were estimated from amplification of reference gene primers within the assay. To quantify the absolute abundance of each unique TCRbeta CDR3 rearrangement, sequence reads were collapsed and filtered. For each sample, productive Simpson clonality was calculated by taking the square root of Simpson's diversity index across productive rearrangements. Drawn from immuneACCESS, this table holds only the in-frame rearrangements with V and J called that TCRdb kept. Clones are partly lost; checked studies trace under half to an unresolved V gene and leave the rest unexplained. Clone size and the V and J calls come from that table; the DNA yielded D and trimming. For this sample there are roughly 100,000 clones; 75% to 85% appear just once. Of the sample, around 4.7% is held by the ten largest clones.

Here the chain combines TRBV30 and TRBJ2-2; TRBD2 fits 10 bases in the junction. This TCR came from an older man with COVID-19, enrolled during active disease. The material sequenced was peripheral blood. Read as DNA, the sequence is TGTGCCTGGAGTCGGCTAGCGGGAGTCACCGGGGAGCTGTTTTTT. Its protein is CAWSRLAGVTGELFF.